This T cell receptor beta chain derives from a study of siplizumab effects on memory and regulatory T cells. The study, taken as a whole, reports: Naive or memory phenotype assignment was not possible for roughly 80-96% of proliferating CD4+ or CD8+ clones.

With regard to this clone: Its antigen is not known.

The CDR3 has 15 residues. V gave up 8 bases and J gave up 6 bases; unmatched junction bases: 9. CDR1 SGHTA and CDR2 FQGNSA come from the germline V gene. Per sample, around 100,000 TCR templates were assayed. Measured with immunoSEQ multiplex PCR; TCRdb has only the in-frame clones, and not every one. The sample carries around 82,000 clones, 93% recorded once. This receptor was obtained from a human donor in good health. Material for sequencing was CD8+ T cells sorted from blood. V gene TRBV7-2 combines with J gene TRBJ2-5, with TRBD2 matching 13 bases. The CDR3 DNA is TGTGCCAGCGCCGGGACTAGCGGGGCCGGAAAGACCCAGTACTTC. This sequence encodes CASAGTSGAGKTQYF.